Each of the 8 T cell receptor beta chains below was sequenced from the same sample in a study of OX40 agonist ivuxolimab in advanced cancers. Only in-frame clones appear in the TCRdb table, and some are missing; sequencing was by immunoSEQ multiplex PCR. Of tens of thousands of clones in the sample, around 85% were seen once. Specimen: CD4+ or CD8+ T cells sorted from blood, collected in a trial of the OX40 agonist ivuxolimab. These receptors were collected from an adult with an advanced solid tumor such as melanoma, head and neck, liver or kidney cancer.

V usage is TRBV5-1 and J usage is TRBJ1-1; D is perhaps TRBD1 (6 bases). The CDR3 totals 17 residues. Germline CDR1 is SGHRS and CDR2 is YFSETQ. Trimming left V 0 bases short and J 1 base short, with 16 bases between. For the CDR3, the DNA is TGCGCCAGCAGCTTGGGTATATTGACAGGACAGAACACTGAAGCTTTCTTT. Its translation: CASSLGILTGQNTEAFF.

This clone was recorded once. The rearrangement links TRBV6-5 to TRBJ2-7; D assignment may be TRBD1 or TRBD2 (5 bases each). CDR3 length equals 14 residues. Trimming removed 5 bases at V and 4 bases at J, with 15 bases between. Germline-derived CDR1 and CDR2 are MNHEY and SVGAGI. CDR3 DNA sequence: TGTGCCAGCAGTGAGGGGCCGCCGGAGTACGAGCAGTACGTC. Residues: CASSEGPPEYEQYV.

The gene calls are TRBV6-1 and TRBJ2-3; D gene ambiguous. Per the germline V gene, CDR1 is MNHNS and CDR2 is SASEGT. The CDR3 covers 12 residues. Trimming removed 7 bases from V and 5 bases from J, with 10 bases in between. CDR3 sequence: CASNLSGDTQYF. CDR3 in DNA: TGTGCCAGCAATTTGTCGGGAGATACGCAGTATTTT.

V usage is TRBV5-8 and J usage is TRBJ2-7, with 10 positions matching TRBD1. The ends lost 0 bases at V and 6 bases at J; junction bases unmatched: 6. The CDR3 totals 15 residues. Germline V lookup: CDR1 SGHTS, CDR2 YDEGEE. CDR3 amino acids: CASSLAGTGASEQYF. DNA of the CDR3: TGTGCCAGCAGCTTGGCAGGGACAGGGGCCTCCGAGCAGTACTTC.

In DNA form, the CDR3 reads TGTGCCAGCAGTTTGGGCTTAAAAACTGAAGCTTTCTTT. Protein sequence: CASSLGLKTEAFF. The genes are TRBV27 and TRBJ1-1; unclear D gene. From germline, CDR1 is MNHEY and CDR2 SMNVEV (reference sequence). The CDR3 is 13 residues long. V was pared by 3 bases and J by 5 bases, with 10 bases between.

The chain employs TRBV6-5 and TRBJ2-7, with D unresolved. Trimming pared 4 bases from V and 0 bases from J, leaving 10 bases between. The CDR3 contains 14 residues. Germline CDR1 reads MNHEY; CDR2 reads SVGAGI. CDR3: CASSFGRSSYEQYV. DNA for the CDR3: TGTGCCAGCAGTTTCGGACGTAGCTCCTACGAGCAGTACGTC.

DNA for the CDR3: TGTGCCAGCAGTTTGGGGATAACGAGCACTGAAGCTTTCTTT. Its translation: CASSLGITSTEAFF. V is TRBV28 and J is TRBJ1-1; D remains ambiguous. The germline gives CDR1 MDHEN, CDR2 SYDVKM. Trimming removed 3 bases from V and 4 bases from J, with 12 bases in between. The CDR3 contains 14 residues.

This chain joins TRBV6-6 and TRBJ2-1, with 9 positions matching TRBD2. Germline V gene sequence: CDR1 MNHNY, CDR2 SVGAGI (reference sequence). CDR3 length equals 16 residues. V shed 4 bases and J 8 bases; nucleotides not matched to a gene: 12. DNA of the CDR3: TGTGCCAGCAGTTCCCTCGCTGCGGGGGGGGCCCATGAGCAGTTCTTC. The encoded protein is CASSSLAAGGAHEQFF.